Sequencing of this T cell receptor beta chain was carried out in a study of liver allograft versus peripheral blood T cells. Background on the study: Comparative analysis was performed on T cell receptor repertoires from transplanted livers and from recipients' peripheral blood.

This clonotype is labeled medium-sized (0.01 to 0.1%). The antigen is not known. Germline V gene data show CDR1 as LNHNV and CDR2 as YYDKDF (reference sequence). The CDR3 is 15 amino acids. Trimming removed 1 base from V and 4 bases from J; junction bases left unmatched: 6. Study observations and caveats: Intra-allograft T cell receptor repertoires in the liver reportedly differed from peripheral blood repertoires.

TCRdb ran MiXCR on the reads and lists one entry per CDR3 protein. The sample lists over 4,500 distinct CDR3 sequences; over 15% were seen once. The chain carries TRBV15 and TRBJ1-2; the match to TRBD1 covers 7 bases. The clonotype was recovered from a human patient who had a liver transplant. Some T cells may be supplied by the graft donor. CDR3 in amino acids: CATSRGTGEIYGYTF. The CDR3 DNA follows: TGTGCCACCAGCAGAGGCACAGGGGAGATCTATGGCTACACCTTC.